Each of the 26 T cell receptor beta chains below was sequenced from the same sample in a study of blood T cell repertoires in COVID-19. Repertoires were generated with immunoSEQ multiplex PCR, while TCRdb's copy carries only in-frame clones and drops some. The sample carries about 210,000 clones, around 82% recorded once. Sequenced: peripheral blood. The receptors originated from a woman aged 40 to 50 with active or convalescent COVID-19.

This chain links TRBV30 with TRBJ2-2; no clear D. The CDR3 sequence is 12 residues long. The germline gives CDR1 GTSNPN, CDR2 SVGIG (reference sequence). The ends were cut back, 3 bases at V and 5 bases at J, with 7 bases in the middle. CDR3: CAWSLITGELFF. CDR3 DNA: TGTGCCTGGAGCTTAATTACCGGGGAGCTGTTTTTT.

The CDR3 bases are TGTGCCATCCGGGCGGGACAGGAAAACTATGGCTACACCTTC. It encodes CAIRAGQENYGYTF. The rearrangement uses TRBV10-3 and TRBJ1-2, with 8 positions matching TRBD1. The trim removed 8 bases at V and 2 bases at J, leaving 7 bases unmatched. CDR1 ENHRY and CDR2 SYGVKD come from the germline V gene. CDR3 length: 14 amino acids.

The chain has TRBV10-1 and TRBJ2-5; TRBD2 is a possible D gene (5 bases). From germline, CDR1 is WNHNN and CDR2 SYGVQD (reference sequence). This CDR3 comprises 16 residues. V dropped 0 bases and J dropped 1 base, with 12 bases sitting between them. CDR3 coding DNA: TGCGCCAGCAGTGAGTCCTGGCAAGGAGGCCAAGAGACCCAGTACTTC. Amino acid sequence: CASSESWQGGQETQYF.

V and J are TRBV28 and TRBJ1-2; D perhaps matches TRBD1 (6 bases). V lost 6 bases, J lost 4 bases, and 12 bases lay in between. This CDR3 region has 13 residues. Per the germline V gene, CDR1 is MDHEN and CDR2 is SYDVKM. CDR3 residues: CASRSTGIYGYTF. In DNA form, the CDR3 reads TGTGCCAGCAGATCAACAGGGATCTATGGCTACACCTTC.

The chain carries TRBV28 and TRBJ2-7, with D hard to call. Germline CDR1 is MDHEN and CDR2 is SYDVKM. V lost 6 bases, J lost 3 bases, and 12 bases lay in between. This CDR3 has 13 residues. The CDR3 DNA reads as TGTGCCAGCAGGTCGGGTACGTACTACGAGCAGTACTTC. This gives the protein CASRSGTYYEQYF.

This clone occurred once. The chain carries TRBV2 and TRBJ1-1, with D possibly being TRBD1 (5 bases). The germline V gene encodes CDR1 SNHLY and CDR2 FYNNEI. V dropped 8 bases and J dropped 10 bases, with 8 bases sitting between them. CDR3 size: 9 residues. For the CDR3, the DNA is TGTGCCAGCGGGGGAGGAGCTTTCTTT. As protein: CASGGGAFF.

The rearrangement joins TRBV30 to TRBJ2-7; 7 nucleotides line up with TRBD1. This CDR3 is built from 13 residues. J was trimmed by 7 bases and V by 2 bases; bases with no gene match: 8. Germline values: CDR1 GTSNPN, CDR2 SVGIG (reference sequence). This CDR3 is CAWSFTGVGEQYF. In nucleotides, the CDR3 is TGTGCCTGGAGTTTCACAGGGGTAGGTGAGCAGTACTTC.

This clone has only a few counts. V and J are TRBV18 and TRBJ2-4, with TRBD1 identical over 10 bases. There are 14 residues in the CDR3. The ends lost 3 bases at V and 7 bases at J; junction bases unmatched: 3. Germline CDR1 reads KGHSH; CDR2 reads LQKENI. The CDR3 region is CASSPGQGSNIQYF. The CDR3 nucleotides are TGTGCCAGCTCACCGGGACAGGGGTCTAACATTCAGTACTTC.

The rearrangement joins TRBV19 to TRBJ1-1; 7 bases line up with TRBD1. The CDR3 contains 15 residues. V was clipped by 5 bases and J by 5 bases; unmatched bases: 11. Germline loops: CDR1 LNHDA, CDR2 SQIVND (reference sequence). The CDR3 DNA follows: TGTGCCAGTAGTGGGAGGACAGGTCGGGATACTGAAGCTTTCTTT. It encodes CASSGRTGRDTEAFF.

This rearrangement joins TRBV5-5 to TRBJ1-1; 7 bases line up with TRBD1. CDR3 length: 16 residues. The junction had 8 bases not matched to a gene; V was cut back by 3 bases and J by 0 bases. Germline lookup yields CDR1 SGHKS and CDR2 YYEKEE (reference sequence). CDR3 in amino acids: CASSWHRGSVNTEAFF. CDR3 in DNA: TGTGCCAGCAGCTGGCACAGGGGATCAGTGAACACTGAAGCTTTCTTT.

The rearrangement joins TRBV29-1 to TRBJ2-6; 8 nucleotides agree with TRBD1. The ends lost 6 bases at V and 4 bases at J; junction bases unmatched: 8. Germline V gene sequence: CDR1 SQVTM, CDR2 ANQGSEA. The CDR3 covers 15 residues. CDR3: CSVGQGARGANVLTF. The CDR3 DNA reads as TGCAGCGTCGGTCAGGGGGCGCGGGGGGCCAACGTCCTGACTTTC.

This chain uses TRBV5-1 with TRBJ1-6, with TRBD1 matching over 9 bases. The V and J ends lost 5 bases and 8 bases, in that order; junction bases with no gene match: 5. There are 14 residues in the CDR3. CDR1 and CDR2 from the germline V gene are SGHRS and YFSETQ. The CDR3 reads CASRSTGGDSPLHF. Written as DNA, the CDR3 is TGCGCCAGCAGATCCACAGGGGGCGATTCACCCCTCCACTTT.

The genes are TRBV20-1 and TRBJ1-6, with D perhaps TRBD1 (6 bases). From germline, CDR1 is DFQATT and CDR2 SNEGSKA (reference sequence). The CDR3 length is 11 residues. The V end lost 5 bases, the J end lost 14 bases, and 13 bases lay between the germline ends. CDR3 sequence: CSALRDTSLHF. In DNA, the CDR3 is TGCAGTGCTCTCAGGGACACCTCCCTCCACTTT.

This clone was seen a handful of times. The genes are TRBV28 and TRBJ1-2; no firm D call. Trimming stripped 4 bases from V and 1 base from J, with 10 bases between. Per germline, CDR1 MDHEN and CDR2 SYDVKM. The CDR3 loop spans 14 amino acids. CDR3 protein: CASSWTIVNYGYTF. In DNA form, the CDR3 reads TGTGCCAGCAGTTGGACTATTGTTAACTATGGCTACACCTTC.

The chain combines TRBV24-1 with TRBJ2-3, with 8 bases lining up with TRBD2. The V gene's germline CDR1 is KGHDR and CDR2 SFDVKD. After removal of 3 bases from V and 3 bases from J, the junction contained 7 bases not matched to a gene. The CDR3 sequence is 16 residues long. The CDR3 sequence is CATSDTYSGKTDTQYF. The CDR3 DNA reads TGTGCCACCAGTGATACCTATAGCGGGAAAACAGATACGCAGTATTTT.

The gene calls are TRBV7-2 and TRBJ2-3; no clear D gene. This CDR3 has 15 amino acids. Germline lookup yields CDR1 SGHTA and CDR2 FQGNSA. V was trimmed by 1 base and J by 6 bases, leaving 14 bases between them. The CDR3 DNA is TGTGCCAGCAGCTTAGGCCCGACAATTCCCGATACGCAGTATTTT. Protein product: CASSLGPTIPDTQYF. The full variable domain, in which reference TRBV7-2 and TRBJ2-3 provide the parts outside the CDR3, is GAGVSQSPSNKVTEKGKDVELRCDPISGHTALYWYRQSLGQGLEFLIYFQGNSAPDKSGLPSDRFSAERTGGSVSTLTIQRTQQEDSAVYLCASSLGPTIPDTQYFGPGTRLTVL.

This clone was observed once. V is TRBV7-8 and J is TRBJ1-5; 8 bases line up with TRBD1. This CDR3 has 14 residues. Germline CDR1 reads SGHVS; CDR2 reads FQNEAQ. V shed 5 bases and J 3 bases; nucleotides not matched to a gene: 3. CDR3 residues: CASSTDRDNQPQHF. The CDR3 nucleotides are TGTGCCAGCAGCACGGACAGGGACAATCAGCCCCAGCATTTT. The whole variable domain, filled in from reference TRBV7-8 and TRBJ1-5, reads GAGVSQSPRYKVAKRGQDVALRCDPISGHVSLFWYQQALGQGPEFLTYFQNEAQLDKSGLPSDRFFAERPEGSVSTLKIQRTQQEDSAVYLCASSTDRDNQPQHFGDGTRLSIL.

The rearrangement uses TRBV4-2 and TRBJ1-6; 8 bases fit TRBD1. Germline V gene sequence: CDR1 LGHNA, CDR2 YNFKEQ. This CDR3 comprises 15 residues. V lost 2 bases and J lost 9; bases outside the gene matches: 6. The CDR3, as DNA: TGTGCCAGCAGCCAACGAGGACAGGGAGGTTCACCCCTCCACTTT. Its translation is CASSQRGQGGSPLHF.

J is TRBJ1-5 and V is TRBV7-8, with 9 bases that match TRBD1. Looked up from germline, CDR1 is SGHVS and CDR2 is FQNEAQ. The ends lost 4 bases at V and 6 bases at J; junction bases unmatched: 10. The length of the CDR3 is 16 residues. The CDR3 coding sequence is TGTGCCAGCAGCTCAATCGGACAGGGGATCGTTCAGCCCCAGCATTTT. This encodes CASSSIGQGIVQPQHF.

The chain carries TRBV10-3 and TRBJ2-7, with D possibly matching TRBD1 (7 bases). Per the germline V gene, CDR1 is ENHRY and CDR2 is SYGVKD. The CDR3 spans 17 residues. V was clipped by 6 bases and J by 0 bases, with 21 bases between them. The CDR3 spells CAIRISTRDRVSYEQYF. In DNA, the CDR3 is TGTGCCATCAGGATTTCGACGCGGGACAGAGTCTCCTACGAGCAGTACTTC.

The rearrangement uses TRBV19 and TRBJ2-2; TRBD2 might be the D (5 bases). V lost 2 bases and J 4 bases, leaving 14 bases between the germline ends. The CDR3 totals 16 residues. From germline, CDR1 is LNHDA and CDR2 SQIVND (reference sequence). The CDR3 is CASSIPPAGFTGELFF. The CDR3 nucleotides are TGTGCCAGTAGTATACCCCCGGCGGGTTTCACCGGGGAGCTGTTTTTT.

The rearrangement uses TRBV24-1 and TRBJ2-1; 10 positions match TRBD2. CDR3 length: 14 amino acids. The V and J ends lost 9 bases and 4 bases, in that order; junction bases with no gene match: 5. Germline loops: CDR1 KGHDR, CDR2 SFDVKD. The DNA for the CDR3 is TGTGCCACCGCGGAACTAGCGGGGTACAATGAGCAGTTCTTC. Protein sequence: CATAELAGYNEQFF.

DNA for the CDR3: TGTGCCAGCTCCGGGACAGACTTCTATGGCTACACCTTC. This sequence encodes CASSGTDFYGYTF. The J gene is TRBJ1-2, the V gene TRBV2, with TRBD1 matching 7 bases. V gave up 8 bases and J gave up 4 bases; unmatched junction bases: 7. There are 13 residues in the CDR3. CDR1 and CDR2 from the germline V gene are SNHLY and FYNNEI.

The gene calls are TRBV7-6 and TRBJ1-1; 9 bases fit TRBD1. V lost 5 bases and J lost 4; bases outside the gene matches: 8. Per the germline V gene, CDR1 is SGHVS and CDR2 is FNYEAQ. The CDR3 has 15 residues. CDR3 DNA sequence: TGTGCCAGCAGCCCCTGGACAGGGGCTAGCACTGAAGCTTTCTTT. It specifies CASSPWTGASTEAFF.

The chain recombines TRBV21-1 with TRBJ2-5; the listed D gene, TRBD2, was not tested against the DNA. TRBV21-1 is a listed pseudogene. The CDR3 contains 12 residues. This chain's CDR3 is CASSTPQETQYF. The CDR3 DNA reads TGTGCCAGCAGCACCCCGCAAGAGACCCAGTACTTC.

This chain connects TRBV7-8 to TRBJ2-5; TRBD2 agrees at 7 bases. Germline V gives CDR1 SGHVS, CDR2 FQNEAQ. The CDR3 is 16 residues long. With 6 bases clipped from V and 4 bases from J, the junction kept 14 bases outside the gene matches. This CDR3 reads CASSPTGGVWGETQYF. The CDR3 bases are TGTGCCAGCAGTCCTACTGGGGGGGTATGGGGAGAGACCCAGTACTTC. Variable domain in full (rest from reference TRBV7-8 and TRBJ2-5): GAGVSQSPRYKVAKRGQDVALRCDPISGHVSLFWYQQALGQGPEFLTYFQNEAQLDKSGLPSDRFFAERPEGSVSTLKIQRTQQEDSAVYLCASSPTGGVWGETQYFGPGTRLLVL.